Given below is one T cell receptor beta chain in context. In TCRdb, the RACE reads were re-called with MiXCR into one record per CDR3 protein. The sample has over 75,000 distinct CDR3 sequences; about 11% are singletons. The time point here: patch test 3, about 24 weeks after DPC sensitization. Treatment given: therapeutic diphenylcyclopropenone sensitization with weekly scalp DPC. The data were taken from a study of human T cells and chemical hapten exposure. The V end was cut by 3 bases, the J end by 8 bases, with 14 bases between. In germline, CDR1 is MNHEY, CDR2 SMNVEV (reference sequence). This CDR3 contains 15 residues.

The sequenced sample was whole blood, obtained in connection with sensitization to the hapten diphenylcyclopropenone (DPC). This chain connects TRBV27 to TRBJ1-6; D unresolved. The receptor comes from a woman younger than 45 with alopecia areata. Some clones in this sample may be carry-over from other donors' samples. CDR3 amino acids: CASSFGVVGDSPLHF. The DNA of the CDR3 is TGTGCCAGCAGTTTTGGTGTAGTCGGGGATTCACCCCTCCACTTT.